Shown below are 13 T cell receptor beta chains from a single sample sequenced in a study of Ad26.COV2.S vaccination and SARS-CoV-2 variants. Sequenced by immunoSEQ multiplex PCR; TCRdb stores in-frame clones only, minus some. The sample gives fewer than 55,000 clones, approximately 80% of which show up once; roughly 45% is in the top ten. Sequenced material: peripheral blood, taken after recovery from COVID-19. These TCRs come from a human donor who had recovered from COVID-19.

V and J are TRBV7-2 and TRBJ1-1; 9 nucleotides match TRBD1. The V gene's germline CDR1 is SGHTA and CDR2 FQGNSA. The CDR3 consists of 14 residues. J was trimmed by 3 bases and V by 4 bases; bases with no gene match: 3. The CDR3 nucleotides are TGTGCCAGCAGCTCGACAGGGGGTTACACTGAAGCTTTCTTT. Protein sequence: CASSSTGGYTEAFF.

DNA for the CDR3: TGTGCCAGCAGCTTAAGTCCGGGTCAAAACACTGAAGCTTTCTTT. Translation gives CASSLSPGQNTEAFF. The chain joins TRBV11-2 to TRBJ1-1; no clear D gene. The CDR3 consists of 15 residues. Germline V gene data show CDR1 as SGHAT and CDR2 as FQNNGV. Trimming pared 2 bases from V and 2 bases from J, leaving 12 bases between. The variable domain in full, completed from reference TRBV11-2 and TRBJ1-1, reads EAGVAQSPRYKIIEKRQSVAFWCNPISGHATLYWYQQILGQGPKLLIQFQNNGVVDDSQLPKDRFSAERLKGVDSTLKIQPAKLEDSAVYLCASSLSPGQNTEAFFGQGTRLTVV.

This sequence joins TRBV7-2 and TRBJ2-3, with 7 bases that match TRBD2. CDR3 size: 15 residues. V shed 4 bases, J shed 0 bases, and the junction held 4 bases outside the gene matches. Germline V gives CDR1 SGHTA, CDR2 FQGNSA. In DNA form, the CDR3 reads TGTGCCAGCAGCTCCCTCGGGAGGAGCACAGATACGCAGTATTTT. It specifies CASSSLGRSTDTQYF.

This rearrangement joins TRBV5-1 to TRBJ1-4; D unresolved. Germline CDR1 is SGHRS and CDR2 is YFSETQ. The CDR3 contains 14 residues. Trimming pared 4 bases from V and 10 bases from J, leaving 17 bases between. This CDR3 is CASSAGADGGKLFF. DNA of the CDR3: TGCGCCAGCAGCGCCGGAGCGGATGGTGGAAAACTGTTTTTT. Full variable domain (remainder filled in from reference TRBV5-1 and TRBJ1-4): KAGVTQTPRYLIKTRGQQVTLSCSPISGHRSVSWYQQTPGQGLQFLFEYFSETQRNKGNFPGRFSGRQFSNSRSEMNVSTLELGDSALYLCASSAGADGGKLFFGSGTQLSVL.

This clone was picked up a small number of times. The CDR3 spells CASRPDSREAFF. CDR3 nucleotides: TGTGCCAGCAGACCCGACAGCAGGGAAGCTTTCTTT. The rearrangement joins TRBV6-5 to TRBJ1-1; perhaps TRBD1 as D (5 bases). CDR1 and CDR2 (germline): MNHEY, SVGAGI. There are 12 residues in the CDR3. The V end lost 6 bases, the J end lost 8 bases, and 13 bases lay between the germline ends.

This chain uses TRBV12-3 or TRBV12-4 with TRBJ1-4; no firm D call. The CDR3 covers 12 residues. Trimming took off 6 bases at V and 8 bases at J, with 10 bases between the two ends. The CDR3 region is CASSKTPEKLFF. CDR3 nucleotide sequence: TGTGCCAGCAGCAAAACACCGGAAAAACTGTTTTTT.

The CDR3 DNA is TGTGCCAGCAGTGAGTCGGGGGGTTCTGGAAACACCATATATTTT. This translates into CASSESGGSGNTIYF. The chain joins TRBV6-1 to TRBJ1-3, with TRBD1 as a possible D gene (5 bases). Trimming removed 3 bases from V and 1 base from J, with 10 bases in between. Per the germline V gene, CDR1 is MNHNS and CDR2 is SASEGT. This CDR3 spans 15 amino acids.

J is TRBJ1-6 and V is TRBV9; D is perhaps TRBD1 (6 bases). The CDR3 extends over 14 amino acids. The V and J ends lost 0 bases and 8 bases respectively, with 9 bases between them. Germline CDR1 reads SGDLS; CDR2 reads YYNGEE. In nucleotides, the CDR3 is TGTGCCAGCAGCGTAGTGGACAGTTATTCACCCCTCCACTTT. Amino acids: CASSVVDSYSPLHF.

This clone appeared a few times. V is TRBV27 and J is TRBJ1-6; D not certain. Germline V gives CDR1 MNHEY, CDR2 SMNVEV (reference sequence). The CDR3 loop spans 13 amino acids. The V and J ends lost 3 bases and 8 bases respectively, with 8 bases between them. CDR3 residues: CASSFGSYSPLHF. The CDR3 nucleotides read TGTGCCAGCAGTTTCGGGAGTTATTCACCCCTCCACTTT.

This chain connects TRBV28 to TRBJ1-2; D gene unclear. This CDR3 is built from 15 residues. V lost 0 bases and J 0 bases, leaving 8 bases between the germline ends. Per the germline V gene, CDR1 is MDHEN and CDR2 is SYDVKM. This chain's CDR3 is CASSLWADPNYGYTF. CDR3 sequence (DNA): TGTGCCAGCAGTTTATGGGCAGATCCTAACTATGGCTACACCTTC.

The gene calls are TRBV18 and TRBJ1-5, with D perhaps matching TRBD1 (5 bases). The V end was cut by 4 bases, the J end by 7 bases, with 17 bases between. The germline CDR1 and CDR2 sequences are KGHSH and LQKENI. CDR3 size: 15 residues. The CDR3 sequence: CASSLGPGIAQPQHF. Written as DNA, the CDR3 is TGTGCCAGCTCACTTGGACCAGGGATAGCCCAGCCCCAGCATTTT.

The V call is TRBV7-8, the J call TRBJ1-2; perhaps TRBD1 as D (5 bases). This CDR3 contains 14 residues. Germline CDR1 SGHVS, CDR2 FQNEAQ. Trimming pared 4 bases from V and 5 bases from J, leaving 14 bases between. The DNA of the CDR3 is TGTGCCAGCAGCTCGGGGAGGACAACATATGGCTACACCTTC. This encodes CASSSGRTTYGYTF.

There are a few counts of this clone. The chain is built from TRBV30 and TRBJ1-2; D is uncertain. The CDR3 is 14 residues long. The germline V and J ends were trimmed by 1 base and 2 bases, with 11 bases remaining between them. Per germline, CDR1 GTSNPN and CDR2 SVGIG (reference sequence). The CDR3 protein is CAWSGRVGNYGYTF. CDR3 DNA: TGTGCCTGGAGTGGAAGGGTGGGGAACTATGGCTACACCTTC.